These 25 T cell receptor beta chains were sequenced from one sample in a study of metastatic and nonmetastatic thyroid tumors. Thyroid surgery was performed in patients who had received no treatment beforehand. TCRdb used MiXCR to call clones anew from the PCR reads. The sample shows approximately 5,000 clones, around a third of them seen only once. The sequenced sample was tumor tissue. All receptors come from a male donor with papillary thyroid cancer or a benign thyroid nodule (not recorded which). Some clones in this sample may be carry-over from other donors' samples.

The chain carries TRBV2 and TRBJ2-7; D is unresolved. The germline V gene encodes CDR1 SNHLY and CDR2 FYNNEI. This CDR3 is built from 15 residues. V gave up 6 bases and J gave up 1 base, with 16 bases separating them. The CDR3: CASRGFLPPSYEQYF. CDR3 nucleotides: TGTGCCAGCAGGGGGTTCCTACCTCCTTCCTACGAGCAGTACTTC.

This clone has a count of ten or more. This chain joins TRBV5-6 and TRBJ2-5, with 8 positions matching TRBD1. The CDR3 length is 13 residues. From germline, CDR1 is SGHDT and CDR2 YYEEEE. The V segment lost 4 bases and the J segment 2 bases; nucleotides outside the gene matches: 1. CDR3 loop: CASSRTGQETQYF. In DNA, the CDR3 is TGTGCCAGCAGCCGGACAGGGCAAGAGACCCAGTACTTC. Full variable domain (remainder filled in from reference TRBV5-6 and TRBJ2-5): DAGVTQSPTHLIKTRGQQVTLRCSPKSGHDTVSWYQQALGQGPQFIFQYYEEEERQRGNFPDRFSGHQFPNYSSELNVNALLLGDSALYLCASSRTGQETQYFGPGTRLLVL.

This clone occurred a few times. The chain uses TRBV7-9 and TRBJ1-2; D is unresolved. Germline V gene sequence: CDR1 SEHNR, CDR2 FQNEAQ (reference sequence). V gave up 5 bases and J gave up 4 bases, with 8 bases separating them. The CDR3 loop spans 12 amino acids. The CDR3, as DNA: TGTGCCAGCAGCGTGGATTTCTATGGCTACACCTTC. Translating gives CASSVDFYGYTF.

This clone was picked up a small number of times. The V gene is TRBV2, the J gene TRBJ2-3; D not certain. The germline CDR1 and CDR2 sequences are SNHLY and FYNNEI. Between the trimmed V and J ends, which lost 3 bases and 0 bases, there was a span of 7 bases. The CDR3 length is 14 residues. The CDR3 protein is CASSEGLSTDTQYF. As DNA, the CDR3 is TGTGCCAGCAGTGAGGGTCTTAGCACAGATACGCAGTATTTT.

CDR3 amino acids: CASSPTSGGSLSYEQYF. In DNA, the CDR3 is TGTGCCAGCAGCCCGACTAGCGGGGGTTCGCTCTCCTACGAGCAGTACTTC. V is TRBV7-6 and J is TRBJ2-7; 12 nucleotides line up with TRBD2. Germline CDR1 and CDR2: SGHVS and FNYEAQ. CDR3 length: 17 residues. After removal of 5 bases from V and 0 bases from J, the junction contained 8 bases not matched to a gene.

This clone was picked up a small number of times. The J gene is TRBJ2-5, the V gene TRBV12-3 or TRBV12-4, with D possibly matching TRBD2 (5 bases). The CDR3 runs to 13 residues. V was shortened by 2 bases and J by 4 bases, with 8 bases between the two germline ends. The CDR3 coding sequence is TGTGCCAGCAGTTTATGGGAGTCAGAGACCCAGTACTTC. Protein: CASSLWESETQYF.

The rearrangement links TRBV20-1 to TRBJ1-4; possible D gene TRBD1, 6 bases. CDR3 length equals 15 residues. The germline V and J ends were trimmed by 0 bases and 0 bases, with 8 bases remaining between them. Per germline, CDR1 DFQATT and CDR2 SNEGSKA (reference sequence). Written as DNA, the CDR3 is TGCAGTGCTAGAGATCAGGGGACAACTAATGAAAAACTGTTTTTT. It translates to CSARDQGTTNEKLFF.

By share of the sample, this clone is large. The genes are TRBV4-1 and TRBJ1-5; D is perhaps TRBD1 (6 bases). V lost 4 bases and J 8 bases, leaving 15 bases between the germline ends. Germline CDR1 reads MGHRA; CDR2 reads YSYEKL. The length of the CDR3 is 14 residues. The CDR3 region has the DNA TGCGCCAGCAGCCCGGGACATTCCCACAAGCCCCAGCATTTT. It codes for CASSPGHSHKPQHF.

V usage is TRBV10-2 and J usage is TRBJ2-1; 16 nucleotides agree with TRBD2. V was pared by 6 bases and J by 9 bases, with 2 bases of the junction left unmatched. CDR1 and CDR2 from the germline V gene are WSHSY and SAAADI. This CDR3 is built from 14 residues. The CDR3 DNA reads as TGCGCCAGCAGCGGGACTAGCGGGAGGGGTGAGCAGTTCTTC. It is translated as CASSGTSGRGEQFF.

This clone was seen a few times. The V gene is TRBV19, the J gene TRBJ1-2; possibly TRBD1 for D (5 bases). Germline V lookup: CDR1 LNHDA, CDR2 SQIVND (reference sequence). Trimming stripped 7 bases from V and 3 bases from J, with 18 bases between. The CDR3 spans 15 residues. The DNA for the CDR3 is TGTGCCAGTATCCCCCAACCGGGACGGGACTATGGCTACACCTTC. Its protein product is CASIPQPGRDYGYTF.

This clone was observed a few times. The chain recombines TRBV28 with TRBJ1-3, with a weak D call TRBD1 (5 bases). Trimming shortened V by 2 bases and J by 3 bases, and 5 bases separated the two germline ends. The CDR3 is 13 amino acids. Germline V gene sequence: CDR1 MDHEN, CDR2 SYDVKM. The CDR3 loop is CASSLQGGNTIYF. Written as DNA, the CDR3 is TGTGCCAGCAGTTTACAGGGTGGAAACACCATATATTTT.

The V gene is TRBV5-5, the J gene TRBJ2-1; 7 nucleotides agree with TRBD1. The CDR3 length is 13 residues. Per germline, CDR1 SGHKS and CDR2 YYEKEE (reference sequence). V lost 0 bases to trimming and J lost 6 bases; unmatched junction nucleotides: 0. The CDR3 here is CASSLDRGNEQFF. The DNA for the CDR3 is TGTGCCAGCAGCTTGGACAGGGGCAATGAGCAGTTCTTC.

This clone has more than one count but fewer than ten. This chain uses TRBV27 with TRBJ2-7; 8 nucleotides align to TRBD1. CDR1 and CDR2 (germline): MNHEY, SMNVEV (reference sequence). V was clipped by 5 bases and J by 4 bases; unmatched bases: 4. The CDR3 loop spans 13 amino acids. DNA of the CDR3: TGTGCCAGCAGTGGACAGGGAACTTACGAGCAGTACTTC. Protein product: CASSGQGTYEQYF.

Within the sample, this clone is medium-sized. The chain has TRBV7-2 and TRBJ2-1; D unclear. This CDR3 comprises 13 residues. Trimming removed 3 bases from V and 6 bases from J, with 9 bases in between. Germline CDR1 and CDR2: SGHTA and FQGNSA. CDR3 loop: CASSFGPPNEQFF. The CDR3 coding sequence is TGTGCCAGCAGCTTCGGGCCCCCCAATGAGCAGTTCTTC.

This chain links TRBV18 with TRBJ2-7; no definite D call. CDR3 length: 14 residues. Germline V gives CDR1 KGHSH, CDR2 LQKENI. V lost 5 bases to trimming and J lost 5 bases, with 16 bases between them. For the CDR3, the DNA is TGTGCCAGCTCAATTCGACGGACGCCCAACGAGCAGTACTTC. Translating gives CASSIRRTPNEQYF.

The chain has TRBV6-2 or TRBV6-3 and TRBJ2-7; TRBD2 might be the D (7 bases). From germline, CDR1 is MNHEY and CDR2 SVGEGT. CDR3 size: 15 residues. Trimming stripped 0 bases from V and 6 bases from J, with 15 bases between. CDR3 nucleotides: TGTGCCAGCAGTTACTCGCTGGGGGGGCCTTCCGAGCAGTACTTC. This sequence encodes CASSYSLGGPSEQYF.

The chain recombines TRBV7-9 with TRBJ2-7, with 12 bases identical to TRBD2. V was clipped by 1 base and J by 3 bases; unmatched bases: 1. CDR3 size: 15 residues. The germline gives CDR1 SEHNR, CDR2 FQNEAQ (reference sequence). This CDR3 is CASSLGLAGVYEQYF. The CDR3, as DNA: TGTGCCAGCAGCTTAGGACTAGCGGGAGTCTACGAGCAGTACTTC.

The chain has TRBV29-1 and TRBJ2-5; D assignment may be TRBD1 or TRBD2 (5 bases each). Per the germline V gene, CDR1 is SQVTM and CDR2 is ANQGSEA. The CDR3 runs 10 residues. The V gene lost 4 bases and the J gene lost 5 bases, with 5 bases spanning the gap. The CDR3 protein is CSVGGETQYF. CDR3 in DNA: TGCAGCGTTGGGGGGGAGACCCAGTACTTC.

This clone ranks as large (0.1 to 1%). The V gene is TRBV29-1, the J gene TRBJ1-1; D gene ambiguous. CDR3 length: 13 residues. V was pared by 4 bases and J by 1 base, with 10 bases between. Germline V CDR1 and CDR2: SQVTM, ANQGSEA. CDR3 residues: CSVVHSQNTEAFF. The CDR3 nucleotides are TGCAGCGTTGTTCACAGCCAGAACACTGAAGCTTTCTTT.

V usage is TRBV6-2 or TRBV6-3 and J usage is TRBJ2-1; D not certain. Germline loops: CDR1 MNHEY, CDR2 SVGEGT. This CDR3 is 15 amino acids long. V gave up 0 bases and J gave up 6 bases, with 12 bases separating them. The CDR3 DNA sequence: TGTGCCAGCAGTTACTCGAGTTCCCCAGGCAATGAGCAGTTCTTC. Protein sequence: CASSYSSSPGNEQFF.

The CDR3 sequence is CAWSISGSQNEQFF. In DNA form, the CDR3 reads TGTGCCTGGTCTATCAGCGGGAGCCAAAATGAGCAGTTCTTC. The chain combines TRBV30 with TRBJ2-1, with 8 bases aligning to TRBD2. From germline, CDR1 is GTSNPN and CDR2 SVGIG (reference sequence). The CDR3 extends over 14 amino acids. V lost 5 bases and J lost 7; bases outside the gene matches: 10.

The table lists this clone with a count of one. The chain uses TRBV5-1 and TRBJ2-3; D is ambiguous. The V end was cut by 0 bases, the J end by 0 bases, with 8 bases between. The CDR3 sequence is 15 residues long. Germline CDR1 SGHRS, CDR2 YFSETQ. The CDR3 DNA follows: TGCGCCAGCAGCTTGGGAGATACTAGCACAGATACGCAGTATTTT. Protein sequence: CASSLGDTSTDTQYF.

This chain uses TRBV6-2 or TRBV6-3 with TRBJ2-3, with 12 bases matching TRBD2. CDR1 is MNHEY, CDR2 SVGEGT, per germline. With V trimmed by 2 bases and J by 4 bases, 1 base remained unmatched. The length of the CDR3 is 15 residues. CDR3 DNA: TGTGCCAGCAGTTACGGACTAGCGGGACCAGATACGCAGTATTTT. Encoded protein: CASSYGLAGPDTQYF.

In this sample, this clone turned up a few times. The CDR3 protein is CASSLYGADIYF. CDR3 coding DNA: TGTGCCAGCAGTTTATATGGGGCGGACATATATTTT. The chain has TRBV12-3 or TRBV12-4 and TRBJ1-3; D might be TRBD1 (5 bases). Trimming stripped 2 bases from V and 12 bases from J, with 11 bases between. CDR3 length equals 12 residues.

The chain carries TRBV7-2 and TRBJ2-7; no clear D. CDR3 length: 13 residues. The V gene lost 2 bases and the J gene lost 0 bases, with 5 bases spanning the gap. Germline CDR1 SGHTA, CDR2 FQGNSA. CDR3 sequence: CASSLTSSYEQYF. The CDR3 region has the DNA TGTGCCAGCAGCTTAACGAGCTCCTACGAGCAGTACTTC.